The 10 T cell receptor beta chains below were found in one sample sequenced in a study of T cell responses to AZD1222 COVID-19 vaccine. Profiled with immunoSEQ multiplex PCR; TCRdb holds only in-frame clones, not every one. The repertoire holds more than 70,000 clones, with roughly 85% as singletons. The specimen comprised peripheral blood, sampled on day 0 of AZD1222 vaccination. The receptors were gathered from an adult in good health.

This rearrangement joins TRBV2 to TRBJ1-2; D unclear. The V and J ends lost 5 bases and 1 base respectively, with 8 bases between them. Germline CDR1 reads SNHLY; CDR2 reads FYNNEI. This CDR3 region has 13 residues. Written as DNA, the CDR3 is TGTGCCAGCAGTCAAGACGGTAACTATGGCTACACCTTC. Amino acids: CASSQDGNYGYTF.

This clone was seen a single time. This chain uses TRBV29-1 with TRBJ1-1, with D possibly TRBD1 on 6 matching bases. This CDR3 comprises 14 residues. CDR1 is SQVTM and CDR2 is ANQGSEA in the germline V gene. Trimming shortened V by 4 bases and J by 2 bases, and 14 bases separated the two germline ends. The CDR3: CSVVAGGRNTEAFF. The CDR3 region has the DNA TGCAGCGTTGTTGCCGGGGGGCGTAACACTGAAGCTTTCTTT.

Only one count was recorded for this clone. This chain uses TRBV12-3 or TRBV12-4 with TRBJ2-7; the D is unclear. V was trimmed by 5 bases and J by 5 bases, leaving 13 bases between them. The CDR3 runs to 13 residues. CDR3 nucleotides: TGTGCCAGCAGTCCACATGCCCCTAACGAGCAGTACTTC. This encodes CASSPHAPNEQYF.

The chain joins TRBV11-1 to TRBJ2-2; the D call may be TRBD1 or TRBD2 (6 bases each). Trimming left V 5 bases short and J 6 bases short, with 19 bases between. The CDR3 is 16 amino acids. Germline values: CDR1 SGHAT, CDR2 FQDESV (reference sequence). CDR3 sequence (DNA): TGTGCCAGCAGCCCCAGCCGGGGGCATTTTGCCGGGGAGCTGTTTTTT. Translated: CASSPSRGHFAGELFF.

The chain couples TRBV28 to TRBJ2-5, with 10 bases lining up with TRBD2. The CDR3 covers 14 residues. The V segment lost 11 bases and the J segment 2 bases; nucleotides outside the gene matches: 8. Germline V gene data show CDR1 as MDHEN and CDR2 as SYDVKM. The CDR3 nucleotides read TGTGCCGGGTTAGCGGGGGGTAATCAAGAGACCCAGTACTTC. Amino acids: CAGLAGGNQETQYF.

This clone has just a few counts. The chain combines TRBV18 with TRBJ1-6; maybe TRBD1 (5 bases). Trimming stripped 6 bases from V and 10 bases from J, with 16 bases between. The CDR3 loop spans 14 amino acids. The germline gives CDR1 KGHSH, CDR2 LQKENI. DNA for the CDR3: TGTGCCAGCTCCCCGGTGGCCGGGGGGTCACCCCTCCACTTT. It yields the protein CASSPVAGGSPLHF.

V and J are TRBV9 and TRBJ2-7; TRBD1 is a possible D gene (5 bases). CDR1 is SGDLS, CDR2 YYNGEE, per germline. The CDR3 spans 14 residues. V lost 2 bases and J 7 bases, leaving 16 bases between the germline ends. The CDR3 DNA reads as TGTGCCAGCAGCGTCTTCACAGGACCAGGAGAGCAGTACTTC. This translates into CASSVFTGPGEQYF.

This clone was counted only a few times. The chain has TRBV28 and TRBJ1-2, with 7 bases lining up with TRBD1. The germline V gene has CDR1 MDHEN and CDR2 SYDVKM. V gave up 6 bases and J gave up 7 bases; unmatched junction bases: 5. This CDR3 is 12 amino acids long. The CDR3 DNA reads TGTGCCAGCAGACGACAGGGTGGTGGCTACACCTTC. Encoded protein: CASRRQGGGYTF.

The V and J genes are TRBV5-4 and TRBJ2-7; D possibly corresponds to TRBD2 (7 bases). Trimming removed 0 bases from V and 1 base from J, with 14 bases in between. Germline CDR1 SGHNT, CDR2 YYREEE (reference sequence). CDR3 length: 16 amino acids. In DNA, the CDR3 is TGTGCCAGCAGCTTGGAAGGGGGGGCGGCTTCCTACGAGCAGTACTTC. It yields the protein CASSLEGGAASYEQYF.

The chain employs TRBV7-9 and TRBJ2-3; tentatively, D is TRBD1 or TRBD2 (5 bases each). V lost 1 base and J lost 4, with 9 bases in between. Germline loops: CDR1 SEHNR, CDR2 FQNEAQ (reference sequence). The CDR3 is made up of 14 amino acids. CDR3 in DNA: TGTGCCAGCAGCTTAGATCAGGGAGCAGATACGCAGTATTTT. Its translation: CASSLDQGADTQYF.